The clone carrying this T cell receptor (beta chain) was counted once. Germline CDR1 reads SGHTA; CDR2 reads FQGNSA. V gave up 1 base and J gave up 8 bases, with 17 bases separating them. The CDR3 covers 15 residues. This sample is part of a study of control samples from healthy donors and cancer patients. Method: immunoSEQ multiplex PCR; TCRdb's copy keeps in-frame clones and lacks some. The sample yields tens of thousands of clones, 75% to 90% seen once. What was sequenced was blood. The source of this sequence is a man aged 50 or older in good health. The chain carries TRBV7-2 and TRBJ1-2, with D uncertain. The chain's CDR3 is CASSLVMDLVGGYTF. The CDR3 DNA follows: TGTGCCAGCAGCTTAGTCATGGACCTAGTAGGAGGCTACACCTTC.